Sequencing of this T cell receptor beta chain was carried out in a study of CD8 T cells in ankylosing spondylitis. Many counts were recorded for this clonotype. TCRdb reprocessed the 5' RACE reads via MiXCR and lists one record per CDR3 protein. Of a few hundred thousand distinct CDR3 sequences detected, roughly a tenth appear once; the ten largest clones hold roughly a fifth. The CDR3 sequence is 14 residues long. Germline assignment: CDR1 LNHNV and CDR2 YYDKDF (reference sequence). The V segment lost 8 bases and the J segment 0 bases; nucleotides outside the gene matches: 3. V is TRBV15 and J is TRBJ2-2; 7 nucleotides match TRBD1. The sequence was collected from a male donor with ankylosing spondylitis or in good health (not recorded which). The material sequenced was blood, either unsorted or a sorted T cell fraction (not recorded which). This CDR3 reads CATHRGANTGELFF. For the CDR3, the DNA is TGTGCCACCCACAGGGGTGCGAACACCGGGGAGCTGTTTTTT.